These 23 T cell receptor beta chains were sequenced from one sample in a study of a mutant IDH1 vaccine in newly diagnosed glioma. Their antigens are not known. Repertoires were generated with immunoSEQ multiplex PCR, while TCRdb's copy carries only in-frame clones and drops some. The table lists about 32,000 clones, 80% of them singletons. Time point in this sample: week 35, safety follow-up. Vaccine doses each comprised 300 ug of mutant IDH1 20-mer peptide, with topical imiquimod. Material: PBMCs, obtained from a glioma patient whose treatment included an IDH1 peptide vaccine. The origin of the receptors is a man aged 40-50 years with glioma. Some clones in this sample may be carry-over from other donors' samples.

The V call is TRBV28, the J call TRBJ1-4, with no clear D. The CDR3 contains 16 residues. V shed 3 bases and J shed 0 bases, with 11 bases lying between them. From germline, CDR1 is MDHEN and CDR2 SYDVKM. The CDR3 nucleotides read TGTGCCAGCAGTTTCCCCGACGGTCCAACTAATGAAAAACTGTTTTTT. This sequence encodes CASSFPDGPTNEKLFF.

The chain recombines TRBV10-2 with TRBJ2-3; D gene ambiguous. V was pared by 8 bases and J by 6 bases, with 12 bases between. This CDR3 region has 12 residues. CDR1 and CDR2 (germline): WSHSY, SAAADI. CDR3 amino acids: CASGLDRDTQYF. CDR3 nucleotide sequence: TGCGCCAGCGGGCTAGATAGGGATACGCAGTATTTT.

The V gene is TRBV7-2, the J gene TRBJ1-1, with D unresolved. The V and J ends lost 2 bases and 11 bases respectively, with 12 bases between them. The germline V gene has CDR1 SGHTA and CDR2 FQGNSA. CDR3 size: 12 residues. The CDR3 region has the DNA TGTGCCAGCAGCTTACGGATGGGGTATGCTTTCTTT. This sequence encodes CASSLRMGYAFF.

The chain uses TRBV7-9 and TRBJ1-3, with TRBD1 matching 7 bases. CDR3 length: 15 amino acids. The germline gives CDR1 SEHNR, CDR2 FQNEAQ (reference sequence). V lost 2 bases to trimming and J lost 0 bases; unmatched junction nucleotides: 1. CDR3 nucleotides: TGTGCCAGCAGCTTAACAGGGGACTCTGGAAACACCATATATTTT. Translation: CASSLTGDSGNTIYF.

This chain connects TRBV5-8 to TRBJ2-7, with a weak D call TRBD1 (7 bases). Trimming left V 1 base short and J 6 bases short, with 11 bases between. Germline loops: CDR1 SGHTS, CDR2 YDEGEE. CDR3 length: 13 residues. The CDR3 DNA is TGTGCCAGCAGCTTGAGGCAGGGGGGCGAGCAGTACTTC. Translation gives CASSLRQGGEQYF.

There are a few counts of this clone. V and J are TRBV4-1 and TRBJ1-6; D call uncertain. CDR1 is MGHRA, CDR2 YSYEKL, per germline. Trimming left V 2 bases short and J 7 bases short, with 18 bases between. This CDR3 has 17 amino acids. The DNA of the CDR3 is TGCGCCAGCAGCCAATTGGACCTCATATCCGTCAATTCACCCCTCCACTTT. This translates into CASSQLDLISVNSPLHF.

The sample holds a few counts of this clone. The chain joins TRBV5-1 to TRBJ2-3, with 13 bases matching TRBD2. The V gene end was trimmed by 5 bases and the J gene end by 6 bases; junction bases not matched to a gene: 6. CDR1 is SGHRS, CDR2 YFSETQ, per germline. CDR3 length: 15 residues. DNA for the CDR3: TGCGCCAGCAGTACTACTAGCGGGGGGGCGGATACGCAGTATTTT. Residues: CASSTTSGGADTQYF.

This clone appeared a few times. This chain links TRBV6-5 with TRBJ1-5, with D unclear. The length of the CDR3 is 13 residues. V lost 2 bases, J lost 5 bases, and 7 bases lay in between. CDR1 is MNHEY and CDR2 is SVGAGI in the germline V gene. The CDR3 loop is CASSYAPYQPQHF. The CDR3 DNA follows: TGTGCCAGCAGTTACGCCCCTTATCAGCCCCAGCATTTT.

This chain connects TRBV9 to TRBJ2-7, with D perhaps TRBD1 (6 bases). The V end was cut by 0 bases, the J end by 1 base, with 11 bases between. CDR1 and CDR2 (germline): SGDLS, YYNGEE. The CDR3 runs 15 residues. This CDR3 reads CASSVATGTSYEQYF. The CDR3, as DNA: TGTGCCAGCAGCGTAGCAACAGGGACGTCCTACGAGCAGTACTTC.

This chain links TRBV4-3 with TRBJ1-1; D is unresolved. Per germline, CDR1 LGHNA and CDR2 YSLEER. Trimming cost V 0 bases and J 7 bases, with 9 bases left between them. The CDR3 loop spans 13 amino acids. The CDR3: CASSQEPRLEAFF. The CDR3 bases are TGCGCCAGCAGCCAAGAGCCACGCCTTGAAGCTTTCTTT.

The chain recombines TRBV28 with TRBJ1-6; D remains ambiguous. The germline CDR1 and CDR2 sequences are MDHEN and SYDVKM. The CDR3 contains 13 residues. With 3 bases removed from V and 6 bases from J, the gap between germline ends came to 6 bases. DNA of the CDR3: TGTGCCAGCAGTTTTAAGCTTAATTCACCCCTCCACTTT. Translating gives CASSFKLNSPLHF. Complete variable domain (other parts from reference TRBV28 and TRBJ1-6): DVKVTQSSRYLVKRTGEKVFLECVQDMDHENMFWYRQDPGLGLRLIYFSYDVKMKEKGDIPEGYSVSREKKERFSLILESASTNQTSMYLCASSFKLNSPLHFGNGTRLTVT.

J is TRBJ2-7 and V is TRBV7-2; unclear D gene. V was shortened by 1 base and J by 6 bases, with 7 bases between the two germline ends. Germline loops: CDR1 SGHTA, CDR2 FQGNSA. The CDR3 contains 12 residues. CDR3 nucleotide sequence: TGTGCCAGCAGCTTAGTGAATGGCGAGCAGTACTTC. It is translated as CASSLVNGEQYF.

The J gene is TRBJ1-2, the V gene TRBV27; D gene unclear. CDR1 is MNHEY, CDR2 SMNVEV, per germline (reference sequence). The CDR3 loop spans 13 amino acids. V lost 4 bases and J 0 bases, leaving 6 bases between the germline ends. CDR3 nucleotides: TGTGCCAGCAGTTATGAAGCTAACTATGGCTACACCTTC. This codes for CASSYEANYGYTF.

This chain uses TRBV6-5 with TRBJ1-4; the D is unclear. Trimming removed 6 bases at V and 6 bases at J, with 5 bases between. Germline assignment: CDR1 MNHEY and CDR2 SVGAGI. This CDR3 has 11 amino acids. CDR3 sequence reads: CASRRDEKLFF. As DNA, the CDR3 is TGTGCCAGCAGAAGGGATGAAAAACTGTTTTTT.

This chain joins TRBV9 and TRBJ2-6; D unresolved. V was pared by 0 bases and J by 4 bases, with 2 bases between. Per the germline V gene, CDR1 is SGDLS and CDR2 is YYNGEE. There are 13 residues in the CDR3. CDR3 bases: TGTGCCAGCAGCGTAGCGGGGGCCAACGTCCTGACTTTC. Protein: CASSVAGANVLTF.

The gene calls are TRBV7-7 and TRBJ2-2; D tentatively fits TRBD1 or TRBD2 (5 bases each). Germline V gene sequence: CDR1 SSHAT, CDR2 FNYEAQ (reference sequence). The CDR3 totals 14 residues. The V end was cut by 5 bases, the J end by 5 bases, with 12 bases between. CDR3 protein: CASSPLGETGELFF. The DNA for the CDR3 is TGTGCCAGCAGCCCCCTGGGGGAGACCGGGGAGCTGTTTTTT.

V usage is TRBV2 and J usage is TRBJ1-1; TRBD1 is a possible D gene (6 bases). CDR1 SNHLY and CDR2 FYNNEI come from the germline V gene. The germline V and J ends were trimmed by 7 bases and 2 bases, with 17 bases remaining between them. The CDR3 has 15 residues. CDR3 sequence reads: CASTWGALVNTEAFF. CDR3 bases: TGTGCCAGCACCTGGGGGGCCCTGGTTAACACTGAAGCTTTCTTT.

V usage is TRBV4-2 and J usage is TRBJ2-1; 11 nucleotides line up with TRBD1. The CDR3 length is 17 residues. Trimming at V came to 3 bases and at J to 2 bases, leaving 6 bases not matched to a gene. Germline V lookup: CDR1 LGHNA, CDR2 YNFKEQ. The CDR3, as DNA: TGTGCCAGCAGCCATTCACCGGGACAGGGGGCCTACAATGAGCAGTTCTTC. Its protein product is CASSHSPGQGAYNEQFF.

V usage is TRBV6-5 and J usage is TRBJ1-1, with 10 bases aligning to TRBD1. CDR1 MNHEY and CDR2 SVGAGI come from the germline V gene. J lost 8 bases, V lost 5 bases, and 8 bases had no gene match. The CDR3 covers 14 residues. The CDR3 nucleotides read TGTGCCAGCAGTGCCCCGGGACAGGGGATCGAAGCTTTCTTT. This gives the protein CASSAPGQGIEAFF.

V usage is TRBV10-2 and J usage is TRBJ2-5; TRBD2 agrees at 12 bases. The V segment lost 2 bases and the J segment 5 bases; nucleotides outside the gene matches: 6. Per germline, CDR1 WSHSY and CDR2 SAAADI. This CDR3 has 16 amino acids. Written as DNA, the CDR3 is TGCGCCAGCAGTGAGATGACTAGCGGGGGATCCGAGACCCAGTACTTC. Translation: CASSEMTSGGSETQYF.

The V and J genes are TRBV5-1 and TRBJ2-1, with 8 nucleotides matching TRBD2. Germline lookup yields CDR1 SGHRS and CDR2 YFSETQ. The length of the CDR3 is 17 residues. After removal of 4 bases from V and 8 bases from J, the junction contained 17 bases not matched to a gene. CDR3 sequence: CASSGPLKPGLGHEQFF. The CDR3 DNA is TGCGCCAGCAGCGGACCCCTTAAACCGGGACTAGGCCATGAGCAGTTCTTC.

A few counts support this clone. The V and J genes are TRBV5-6 and TRBJ1-6; no reliable D call. Deletions cut 0 bases from V and 7 bases from J, with 11 bases between. This CDR3 has 15 amino acids. Looked up from germline, CDR1 is SGHDT and CDR2 is YYEEEE. CDR3 in amino acids: CASSLGRRENSPLHF. CDR3 nucleotide sequence: TGTGCCAGCAGCTTGGGACGGAGGGAGAATTCACCCCTCCACTTT. The variable domain in full, with the rest retrieved from reference TRBV5-6 and TRBJ1-6, is DAGVTQSPTHLIKTRGQQVTLRCSPKSGHDTVSWYQQALGQGPQFIFQYYEEEERQRGNFPDRFSGHQFPNYSSELNVNALLLGDSALYLCASSLGRRENSPLHFGNGTRLTVT.

The chain couples TRBV5-5 to TRBJ1-5; 7 bases fit TRBD1. Germline V gives CDR1 SGHKS, CDR2 YYEKEE (reference sequence). V was pared by 8 bases and J by 5 bases, with 13 bases of the junction left unmatched. CDR3 size: 15 residues. CDR3 loop: CASKLMDRPDQPQHF. The CDR3 coding sequence is TGTGCCAGTAAGTTGATGGACAGGCCCGATCAGCCCCAGCATTTT.